This T cell receptor (beta chain) was recovered during a study of long-term antiretroviral therapy in people with HIV (dated by TCRdb to 2021 to 2024). Context from the whole study: The earliest samples were collected about a decade before the 2015 WHO recommendation for immediate ART, when ART was typically delayed until CD4 counts fell. A total of 150 to 200 cryopreserved PBMC samples came from approximately 30 adults with confirmed HIV infection and were collected serially over a mean of about six years (range 1-12). No cross-contamination during QIAcube processing turned up in test extractions that ran a monoclonal T-cell line alongside 25 to 35 polyclonal samples. About 35% of the 30 participants with HIV were female. Whether ART initiation and durable HIV suppression were associated with changes in peripheral blood TRB repertoire composition and diversity was tested in a retrospective serial study.

About this clone: Its antigen is not yet known. No clone much larger than this one lies a single base away; base qualities are absent.

The immunoSEQ hsTCRB v3.0 assay was used at survey level resolution to sequence the TRB variable region. TRB sequencing targeted a depth of about 35,000-55,000 T-cell genomes per sample. TRB libraries were pooled and sequenced on an Illumina MiSeq using a v3 150-cycle kit. On the study's bioinformatics: Repertoire analysis was run in R within a reproducible Nextflow workflow that covered QC, data transformation and analysis. LymphoSeq2, an R package for exploring AIRR-Seq data, was used to implement the custom analyses. After excluding several samples that yielded fewer than 5000 total TRB sequences, fewer than 200 HIV repertoires remained for analysis. Among the approximately 190 HIV repertoires that were kept, around 60 were collected before ART initiation and more than 120 were collected after ART initiation. Repertoires were downsampled to 5000 TRB nucleotide sequences, with summary statistics averaged over 100 downsampling iterations. TRB sequences were retained for analysis only if CDR3 regions of at least seven amino acids were present. Two measures captured diversity: a Shannon entropy-derived clonality score and the Gini coefficient. In repertoire networks, the top 5000 CDR3 amino acid sequences were linked whenever an edit distance of one separated two sequences. For TRB CDR3 amino acid sequences, antigen specificity groups and MHC restriction were predicted with GLIPH2. CDR3 amino acid sequences were matched against VDJdb and McPAS-TCR to flag known CMV, EBV, HIV or tissue antigen associations. Pre-ART, post-ART and control groups were compared with Wilcoxon signed-rank tests and Holm-Bonferroni correction. The table comes from immuneACCESS by way of TCRdb, which keeps in-frame sequences with V and J called. Part of the clones is missing from these tables; in studies checked, under half for an unresolved V gene and the rest for unknown reasons. V, J and clone size derive from that table, while D and trimming were established from the DNA sequence. This sample gives tens of thousands of clones in total; roughly 87% of them show up just once. Together, the top ten hold around 6.1% of the sample.

Spanning cysteine to phenylalanine, the CDR3 consists of 14 amino acids. The only DNA kept is the CDR3, 42 bases in frame from the first base. Cut back by 4 bases and 2 bases, the V and J ends lie 12 bases apart. From a lookup of the germline V gene, CDR1 and CDR2 are MDHEN and SYDVKM. Points the paper makes about the study in general: Because PBMC availability was limited, only the TCR beta chain was sequenced, with no alpha chain pairing. No data were available on ART adherence, viral resistance or therapy changes, limiting inferences about post-ART repertoire changes. At every time point, the repertoire was dominated by expanded TRB clones first identified before ART initiation, although this dominance fluctuated and, in many PLHIV, declined after ART. Narrower CDR3 length ranges were observed in HIV repertoires than in controls, and an antigen-experienced repertoire with only a slight naive shift after ART was suggested by the network structure. ART initiation was associated with a significant increase in TRB diversity, but diversity stayed significantly below transplant donor controls even after long-term ART. The samples span the years 2004 to 2017, and the ART regimens used may be less effective than current regimens. Because cell numbers in pre-ART samples were limited, unsorted PBMC were profiled instead of sorted CD4+ and CD8+ T cells.

To be included, a participant needed at least one PBMC sample from before ART initiation plus at least two post-ART samples. Treatment was received in the United States of America by all participants with HIV. Before DNA extraction, cryopreserved samples containing roughly 1-11 million PBMC were thawed and washed. At the time of the earliest PBMC sample for each participant with HIV, ages ranged from about 23 to 60 years. Each participant contributed PBMC samples from 1-4 timepoints before ART initiation and 2-8 timepoints after ART initiation, with a median of 7 samples. Serial HIV viral load, CD4+ T-cell count, ART history and demographic data were obtained for every participant. Genomic DNA was extracted from unsorted PBMC with a Qiagen kit on a QIAcube, with processing performed in batches of 12 samples.

Rearrangement joined TRBV28 to TRBJ2-7; TRBD1 is a weak D gene call, 5 bases matching. Specimen: unsorted PBMCs, collected 0.6 years after starting antiretroviral therapy. This TCR derives from a man aged 18 to 29 with HIV. The DNA sequence reads TGTGCCAGCAGTTCTAGGGTACAGGCCTACGAGCAGTACTTC. Its product reads: CASSSRVQAYEQYF.